The text below deals with one TCR beta chain. Allocation to cohorts depended on clinical history reported by the participants. Recovered participants had two consecutive negative NP/OP PCR tests, healthcare professional clearance, or symptom resolution. The entry originates in a study of blood T cell repertoires in COVID-19. For the study at large: Both acute and convalescent COVID-19 samples were obtained from the United States, Italy and Spain. T cells, B-cell-depleted T cells, or PBMCs provided the cDNA or gDNA that served as material.

Profiling relied on immunoSEQ multiplex PCR, and the TCRdb table lists in-frame clones only, not all of them. The repertoire holds about 200,000 clones, with around 85% as singletons. The CDR3 extends over 15 amino acids. CDR1 is ENHRY and CDR2 is SYGVKD in the germline V gene. Trimming shortened V by 6 bases and J by 0 bases, and 11 bases separated the two germline ends. The chain joins TRBV10-3 to TRBJ2-2; D ambiguous. Sequencing was carried out using PBMCs or T cells enriched from blood (not recorded which). This TCR was recovered from a middle-aged man who had recovered from COVID-19. The CDR3 nucleotides read TGTGCCATCAGGCAAGAGAGAACGAACACCGGGGAGCTGTTTTTT. This encodes CAIRQERTNTGELFF.